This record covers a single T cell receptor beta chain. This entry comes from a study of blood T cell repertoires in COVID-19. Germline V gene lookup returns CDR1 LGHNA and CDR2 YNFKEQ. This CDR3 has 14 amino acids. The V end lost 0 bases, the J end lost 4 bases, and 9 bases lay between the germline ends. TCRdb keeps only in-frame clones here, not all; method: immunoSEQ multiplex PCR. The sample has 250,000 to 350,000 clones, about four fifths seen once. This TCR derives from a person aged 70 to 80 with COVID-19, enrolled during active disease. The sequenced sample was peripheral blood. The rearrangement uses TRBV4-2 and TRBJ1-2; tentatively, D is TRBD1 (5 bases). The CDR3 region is CASSQDSGFYGYTF. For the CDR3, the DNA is TGTGCCAGCAGCCAAGATTCAGGGTTCTATGGCTACACCTTC.